The clone carrying this T cell receptor (beta chain) was detected only a few times. Its antigen is not identified. This entry is derived from a study of beta chain features in type 1 diabetes. Study outcomes and limitations: Patients with Type 1 diabetes showed moderately but significantly shorter TCRB CDR3s in all four CD4+ subsets.

Expressed TCRB transcripts were sequenced because the entire RNA isolate underwent reverse transcription. This table comes from immunoSEQ multiplex PCR, and its TCRdb copy is limited to in-frame clones, with some not included. The sample comprises some 140,000 clones, around 8.8% of which are singletons, and around 0.7% rests with the top ten. The junction had 10 bases not matched to a gene; V was cut back by 7 bases and J by 2 bases. From germline, CDR1 is LNHDA and CDR2 SQIVND (reference sequence). The CDR3 is 15 amino acids. The J gene is TRBJ1-2, the V gene TRBV19; TRBD1 aligns across 7 bases. Sequencing was done on a sample of central memory CD4+ T cells from blood. The origin of this receptor is a man in his thirties or forties with type 1 diabetes. The CDR3 nucleotides read TGTGCCAGTACTGGAATTCAGGGGGGAAACTATGGCTACACCTTC. Its translation is CASTGIQGGNYGYTF.